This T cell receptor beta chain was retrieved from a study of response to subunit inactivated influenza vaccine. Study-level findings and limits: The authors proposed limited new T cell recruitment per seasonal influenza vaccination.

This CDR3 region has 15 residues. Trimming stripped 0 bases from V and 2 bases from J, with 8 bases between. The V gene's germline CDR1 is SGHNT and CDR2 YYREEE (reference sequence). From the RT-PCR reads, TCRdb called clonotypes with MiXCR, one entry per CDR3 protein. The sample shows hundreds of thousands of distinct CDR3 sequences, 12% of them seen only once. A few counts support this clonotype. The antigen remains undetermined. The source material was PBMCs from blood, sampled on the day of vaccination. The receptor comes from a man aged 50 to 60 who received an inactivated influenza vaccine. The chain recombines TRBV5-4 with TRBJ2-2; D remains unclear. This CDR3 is CASSLVSSNTGELFF. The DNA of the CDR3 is TGTGCCAGCAGCTTGGTCAGCAGTAACACCGGGGAGCTGTTTTTT. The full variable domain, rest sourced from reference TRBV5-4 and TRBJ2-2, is ETGVTQSPTHLIKTRGQQVTLRCSSQSGHNTVSWYQQALGQGPQFIFQYYREEENGRGNFPPRFSGLQFPNYSSELNVNALELDDSALYLCASSLVSSNTGELFFGEGSRLTVL.